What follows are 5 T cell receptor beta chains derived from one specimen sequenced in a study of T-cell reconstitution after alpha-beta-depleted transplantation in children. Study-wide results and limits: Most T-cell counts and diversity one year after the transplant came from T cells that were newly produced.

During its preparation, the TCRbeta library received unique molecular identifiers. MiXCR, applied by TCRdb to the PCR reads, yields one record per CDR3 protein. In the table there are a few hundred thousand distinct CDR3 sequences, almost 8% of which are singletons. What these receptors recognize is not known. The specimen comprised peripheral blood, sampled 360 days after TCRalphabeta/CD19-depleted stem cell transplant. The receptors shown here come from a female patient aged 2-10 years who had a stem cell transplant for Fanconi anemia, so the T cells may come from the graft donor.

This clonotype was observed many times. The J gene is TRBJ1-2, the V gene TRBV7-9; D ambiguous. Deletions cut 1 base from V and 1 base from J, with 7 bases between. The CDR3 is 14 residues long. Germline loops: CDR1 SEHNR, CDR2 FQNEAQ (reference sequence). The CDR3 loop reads CASSLGLHNYGYTF. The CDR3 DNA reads TGTGCCAGCAGCTTAGGACTCCATAACTATGGCTACACCTTC.

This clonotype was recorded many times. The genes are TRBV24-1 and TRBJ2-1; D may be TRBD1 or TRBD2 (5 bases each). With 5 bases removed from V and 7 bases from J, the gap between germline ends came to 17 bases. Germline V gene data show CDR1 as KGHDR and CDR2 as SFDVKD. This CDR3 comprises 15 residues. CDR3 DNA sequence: TGTGCCACCAGTGTCGGGGCTTTACAGAGGAATGAGCAGTTCTTC. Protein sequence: CATSVGALQRNEQFF.

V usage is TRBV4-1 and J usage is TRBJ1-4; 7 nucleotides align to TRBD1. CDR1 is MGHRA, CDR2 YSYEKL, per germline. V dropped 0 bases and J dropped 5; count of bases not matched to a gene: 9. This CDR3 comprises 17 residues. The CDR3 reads CASSQDFMQGVNEKLFF. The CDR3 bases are TGCGCCAGCAGCCAAGATTTCATGCAGGGGGTGAATGAAAAACTGTTTTTT.

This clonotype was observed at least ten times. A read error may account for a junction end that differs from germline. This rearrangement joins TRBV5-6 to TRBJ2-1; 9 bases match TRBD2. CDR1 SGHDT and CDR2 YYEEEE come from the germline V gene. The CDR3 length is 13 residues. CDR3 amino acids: CASSLGLASLPSF. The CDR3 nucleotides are TGTGCCAGCAGCTTAGGACTAGCGAGCCTTCCTTCCTTC.

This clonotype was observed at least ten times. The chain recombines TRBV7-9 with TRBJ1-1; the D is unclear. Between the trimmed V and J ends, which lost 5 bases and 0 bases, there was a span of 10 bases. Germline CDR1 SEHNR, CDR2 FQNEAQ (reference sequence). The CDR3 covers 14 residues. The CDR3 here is CASSLMGLNTEAFF. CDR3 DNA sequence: TGTGCCAGCAGCCTCATGGGGTTGAACACTGAAGCTTTCTTT.